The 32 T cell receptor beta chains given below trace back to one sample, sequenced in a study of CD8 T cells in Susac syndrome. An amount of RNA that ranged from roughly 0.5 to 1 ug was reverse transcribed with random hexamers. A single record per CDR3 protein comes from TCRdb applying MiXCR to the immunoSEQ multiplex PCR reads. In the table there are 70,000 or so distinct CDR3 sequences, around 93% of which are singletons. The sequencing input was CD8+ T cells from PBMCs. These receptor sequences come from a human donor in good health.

The CDR3 sequence is CASMSSVAGNTIYF. CDR3 bases: TGTGCCAGCATGTCCAGCGTGGCTGGAAACACCATATATTTT. The chain links TRBV9 to TRBJ1-3; D is unresolved. The CDR3 has 14 residues. The ends were cut back, 6 bases at V and 2 bases at J, with 12 bases in the middle. CDR1 and CDR2 from the germline V gene are SGDLS and YYNGEE.

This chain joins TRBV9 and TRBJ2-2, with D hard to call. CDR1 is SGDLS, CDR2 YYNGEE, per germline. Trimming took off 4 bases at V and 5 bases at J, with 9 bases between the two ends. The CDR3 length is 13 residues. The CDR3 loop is CASSPGRTGELFF. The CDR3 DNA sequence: TGTGCCAGCAGCCCCGGTAGAACCGGGGAGCTGTTTTTT.

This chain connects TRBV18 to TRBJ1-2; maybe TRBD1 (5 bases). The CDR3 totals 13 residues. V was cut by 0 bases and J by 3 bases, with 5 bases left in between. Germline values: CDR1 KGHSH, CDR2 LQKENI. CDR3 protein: CASSPPGDYGYTF. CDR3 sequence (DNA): TGTGCCAGCTCACCACCGGGGGACTATGGCTACACCTTC.

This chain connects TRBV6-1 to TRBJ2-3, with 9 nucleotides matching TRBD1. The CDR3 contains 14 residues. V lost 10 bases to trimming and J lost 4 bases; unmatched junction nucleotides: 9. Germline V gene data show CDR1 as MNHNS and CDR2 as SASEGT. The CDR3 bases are TGTGCCATCCGGACAGGGGCGAATTCAGATACGCAGTATTTT. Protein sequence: CAIRTGANSDTQYF.

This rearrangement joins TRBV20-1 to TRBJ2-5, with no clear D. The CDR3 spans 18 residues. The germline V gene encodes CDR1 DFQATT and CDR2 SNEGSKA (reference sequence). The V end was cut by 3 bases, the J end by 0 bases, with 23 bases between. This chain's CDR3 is CSASQAWVDGQYQETQYF. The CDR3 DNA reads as TGCAGTGCTAGCCAGGCATGGGTGGACGGTCAGTACCAAGAGACCCAGTACTTC.

The DNA for the CDR3 is TGTGCCAGCAGTTTATCCTCTCTAGACTGGGGCGGCTACACCTTC. It specifies CASSLSSLDWGGYTF. The chain recombines TRBV27 with TRBJ1-2; TRBD1 might be the D (5 bases). The germline V gene encodes CDR1 MNHEY and CDR2 SMNVEV (reference sequence). Trimming removed 0 bases at V and 8 bases at J, with 16 bases between. The CDR3 has 15 amino acids.

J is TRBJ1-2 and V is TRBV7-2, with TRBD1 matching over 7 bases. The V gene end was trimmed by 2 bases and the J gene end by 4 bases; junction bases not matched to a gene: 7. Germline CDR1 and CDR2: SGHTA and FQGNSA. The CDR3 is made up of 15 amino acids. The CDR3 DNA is TGTGCCAGCAGCTTATTAACAGGGGCTATCTATGGCTACACCTTC. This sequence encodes CASSLLTGAIYGYTF.

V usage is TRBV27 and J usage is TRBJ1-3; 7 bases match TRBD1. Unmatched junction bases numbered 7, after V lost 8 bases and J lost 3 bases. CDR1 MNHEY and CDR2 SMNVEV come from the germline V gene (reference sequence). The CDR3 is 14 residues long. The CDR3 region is CASSPRGSGNTIYF. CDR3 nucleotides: TGTGCCAGCTCCCCCAGGGGGAGTGGAAACACCATATATTTT.

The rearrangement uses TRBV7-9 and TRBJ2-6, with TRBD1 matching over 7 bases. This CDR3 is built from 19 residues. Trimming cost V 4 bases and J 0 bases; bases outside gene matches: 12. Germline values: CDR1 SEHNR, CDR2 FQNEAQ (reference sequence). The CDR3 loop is CASSSSLGTDPSGANVLTF. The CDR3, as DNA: TGTGCCAGCAGCTCATCGCTAGGGACAGATCCCTCTGGGGCCAACGTCCTGACTTTC.

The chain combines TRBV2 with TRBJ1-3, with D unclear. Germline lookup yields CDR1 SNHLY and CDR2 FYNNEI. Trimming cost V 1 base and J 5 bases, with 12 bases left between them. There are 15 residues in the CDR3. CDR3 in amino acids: CASSEGRVNRNTIYF. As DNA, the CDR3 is TGTGCCAGCAGTGAAGGAAGGGTTAACAGAAACACCATATATTTT.

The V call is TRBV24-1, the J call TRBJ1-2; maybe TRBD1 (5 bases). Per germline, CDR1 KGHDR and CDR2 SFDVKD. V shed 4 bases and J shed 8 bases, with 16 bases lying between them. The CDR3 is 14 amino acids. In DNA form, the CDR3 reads TGTGCCACCAGTGAATCGCAAGGGGCCAGCGGCTACACCTTC. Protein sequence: CATSESQGASGYTF.

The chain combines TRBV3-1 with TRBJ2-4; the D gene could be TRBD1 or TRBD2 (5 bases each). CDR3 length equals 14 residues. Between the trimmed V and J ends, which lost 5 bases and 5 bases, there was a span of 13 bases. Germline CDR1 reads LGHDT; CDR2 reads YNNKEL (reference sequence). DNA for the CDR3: TGTGCCAGCAGCAGGGGAAGGGGACAAAACATTCAGTACTTC. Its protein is CASSRGRGQNIQYF.

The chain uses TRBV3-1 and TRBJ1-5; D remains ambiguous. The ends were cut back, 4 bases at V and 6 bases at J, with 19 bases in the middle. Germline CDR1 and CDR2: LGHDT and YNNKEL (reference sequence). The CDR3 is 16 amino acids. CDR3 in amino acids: CASSPTNGGNSQPQHF. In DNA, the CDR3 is TGTGCCAGCAGCCCCACGAATGGTGGGAACAGTCAGCCCCAGCATTTT.

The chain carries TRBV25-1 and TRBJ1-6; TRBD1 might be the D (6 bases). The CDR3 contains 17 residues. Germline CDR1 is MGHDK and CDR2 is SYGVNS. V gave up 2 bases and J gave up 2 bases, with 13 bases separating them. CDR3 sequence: CASSEGQGGPYNSPLHF. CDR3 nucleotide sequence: TGTGCCAGCAGTGAAGGCCAAGGGGGGCCCTATAATTCACCCCTCCACTTT.

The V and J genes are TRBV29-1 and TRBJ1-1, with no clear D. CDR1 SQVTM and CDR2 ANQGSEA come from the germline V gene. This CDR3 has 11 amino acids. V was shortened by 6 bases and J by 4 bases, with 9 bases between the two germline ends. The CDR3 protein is CSVETITEAFF. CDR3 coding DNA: TGCAGCGTGGAGACAATCACTGAAGCTTTCTTT.

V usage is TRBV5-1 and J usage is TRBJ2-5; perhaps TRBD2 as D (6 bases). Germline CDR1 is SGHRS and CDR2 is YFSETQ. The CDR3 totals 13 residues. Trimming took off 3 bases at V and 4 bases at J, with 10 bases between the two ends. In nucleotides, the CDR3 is TGCGCCAGCAGCTCGATGGGGGGAGAGACCCAGTACTTC. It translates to CASSSMGGETQYF.

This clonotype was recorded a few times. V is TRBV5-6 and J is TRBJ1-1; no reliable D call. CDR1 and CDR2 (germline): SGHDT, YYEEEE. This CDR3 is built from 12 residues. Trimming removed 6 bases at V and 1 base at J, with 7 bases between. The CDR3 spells CASTLGNTEAFF. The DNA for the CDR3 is TGTGCCAGCACCCTCGGGAACACTGAAGCTTTCTTT.

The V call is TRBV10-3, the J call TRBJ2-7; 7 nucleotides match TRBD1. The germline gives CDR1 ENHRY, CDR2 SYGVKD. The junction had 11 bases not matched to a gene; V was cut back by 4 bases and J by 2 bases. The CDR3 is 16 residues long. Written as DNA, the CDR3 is TGTGCCATCAGTGGCCTCGACAGGGAGATTCCCTACGAGCAGTACTTC. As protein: CAISGLDREIPYEQYF.

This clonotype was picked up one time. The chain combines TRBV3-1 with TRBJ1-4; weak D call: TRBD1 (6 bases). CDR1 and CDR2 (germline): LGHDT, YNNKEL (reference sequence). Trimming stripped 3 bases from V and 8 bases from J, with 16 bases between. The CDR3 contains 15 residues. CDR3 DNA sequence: TGTGCCAGCAGCCAGGAAACAGGGTTCGGGGAAAAACTGTTTTTT. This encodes CASSQETGFGEKLFF.

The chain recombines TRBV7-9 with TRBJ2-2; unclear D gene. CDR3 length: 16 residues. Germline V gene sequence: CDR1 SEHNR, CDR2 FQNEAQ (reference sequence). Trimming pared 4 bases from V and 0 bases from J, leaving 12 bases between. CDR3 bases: TGTGCCAGCAGCTCCCTGCCAGACGCGAACACCGGGGAGCTGTTTTTT. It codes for CASSSLPDANTGELFF.

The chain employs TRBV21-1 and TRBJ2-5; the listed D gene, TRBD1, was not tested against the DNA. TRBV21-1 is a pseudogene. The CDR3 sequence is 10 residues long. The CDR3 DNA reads TGTGCCAGCAGCAACCCCCCCCAGTACTTC. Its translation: CASSNPPQYF.

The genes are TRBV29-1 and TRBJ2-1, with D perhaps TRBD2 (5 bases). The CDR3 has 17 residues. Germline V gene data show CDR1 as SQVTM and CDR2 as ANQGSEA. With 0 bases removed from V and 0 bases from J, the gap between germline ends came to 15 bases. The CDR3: CSVEESGGSSSYNEQFF. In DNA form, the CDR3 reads TGCAGCGTTGAAGAATCCGGAGGTTCGAGCTCCTACAATGAGCAGTTCTTC.

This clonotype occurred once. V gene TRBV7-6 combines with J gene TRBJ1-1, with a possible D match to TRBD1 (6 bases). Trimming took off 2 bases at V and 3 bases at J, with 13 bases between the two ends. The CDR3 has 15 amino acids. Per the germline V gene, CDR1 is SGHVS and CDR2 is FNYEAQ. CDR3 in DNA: TGTGCCAGCAGCTTACGGCCAGGGGTGGACACTGAAGCTTTCTTT. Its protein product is CASSLRPGVDTEAFF.

DNA of the CDR3: TGTGCCAGCAGTCCTGGGACAGCCACTGAAGCTTTCTTT. Translating it yields CASSPGTATEAFF. The V and J genes are TRBV12-3 or TRBV12-4 and TRBJ1-1, with 7 bases aligning to TRBD1. Germline trimming cut 5 bases from V and 4 bases from J; bases unmatched to any gene: 4. The length of the CDR3 is 13 residues.

The CDR3 is CASSLEPDYEQYV. The CDR3 DNA sequence: TGTGCCAGCAGCTTAGAGCCGGACTACGAGCAGTACGTC. This chain uses TRBV11-2 with TRBJ2-7, with no clear D. With 0 bases removed from V and 3 bases from J, the gap between germline ends came to 6 bases. CDR1 and CDR2 from the germline V gene are SGHAT and FQNNGV. This CDR3 is built from 13 residues.

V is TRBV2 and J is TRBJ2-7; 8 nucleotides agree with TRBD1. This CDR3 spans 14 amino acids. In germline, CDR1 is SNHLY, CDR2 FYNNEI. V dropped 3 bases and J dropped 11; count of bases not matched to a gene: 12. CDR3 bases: TGTGCCAGCAGTGACGGACAGGGTCTGGCACAGAAGTACTTC. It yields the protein CASSDGQGLAQKYF.

CDR3 DNA sequence: TGTGCCTGGGCCGGGGGCTCTGGGGCCAACGTCCTGACTTTC. The encoded protein is CAWAGGSGANVLTF. This chain links TRBV30 with TRBJ2-6, with D possibly matching TRBD2 (6 bases). The V end was cut by 5 bases, the J end by 0 bases, with 8 bases between. This CDR3 spans 14 amino acids. Germline CDR1 GTSNPN, CDR2 SVGIG (reference sequence).

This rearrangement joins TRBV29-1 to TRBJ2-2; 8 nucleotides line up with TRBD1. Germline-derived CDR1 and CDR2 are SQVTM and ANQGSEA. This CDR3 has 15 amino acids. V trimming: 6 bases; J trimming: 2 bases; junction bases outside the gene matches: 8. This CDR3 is CSVDPTGGNTGELFF. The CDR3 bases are TGCAGCGTGGATCCTACAGGGGGAAACACCGGGGAGCTGTTTTTT.

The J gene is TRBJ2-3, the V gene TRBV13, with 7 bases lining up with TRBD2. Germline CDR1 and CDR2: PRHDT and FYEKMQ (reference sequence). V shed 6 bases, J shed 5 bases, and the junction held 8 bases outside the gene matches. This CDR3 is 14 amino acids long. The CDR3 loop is CASSYERGRDTQYF. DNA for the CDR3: TGTGCCAGCAGTTATGAGCGGGGTAGAGATACGCAGTATTTT.

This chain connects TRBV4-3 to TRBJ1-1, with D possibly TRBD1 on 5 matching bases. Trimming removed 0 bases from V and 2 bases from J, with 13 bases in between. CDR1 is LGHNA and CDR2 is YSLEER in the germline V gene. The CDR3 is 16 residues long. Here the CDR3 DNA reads TGCGCCAGCAGCCAAGATCTGGCGGGGGACAACACTGAAGCTTTCTTT. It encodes CASSQDLAGDNTEAFF.

The CDR3 is CASSQVILVDTQYF. The CDR3 nucleotides read TGCGCCAGCAGCCAAGTGATACTAGTTGATACGCAGTATTTT. The chain joins TRBV4-3 to TRBJ2-3; D is possibly TRBD2 (5 bases). CDR3 size: 14 residues. V lost 1 base and J 6 bases, leaving 11 bases between the germline ends. Germline V gene lookup returns CDR1 LGHNA and CDR2 YSLEER.

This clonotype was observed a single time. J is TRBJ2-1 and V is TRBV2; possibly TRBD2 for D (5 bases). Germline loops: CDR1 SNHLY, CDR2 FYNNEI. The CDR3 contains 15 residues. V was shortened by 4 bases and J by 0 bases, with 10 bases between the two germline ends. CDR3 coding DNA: TGTGCCAGCAGTGCTAGCTTCGTCTCCTACAATGAGCAGTTCTTC. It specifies CASSASFVSYNEQFF.